A selection of T cell receptor beta chains follows, all from one sample in a study of cytomegalovirus exposure and HLA in healthy donors. The table came from immunoSEQ multiplex PCR; TCRdb's copy has only in-frame clones and leaves some out. The sample shows about 150,000 clones, 84% of them seen only once. Source material: PBMCs. The receptors here all came from a boy aged 2 to 9 in good health and CMV-seronegative. The CDR3 runs from the conserved cysteine through the conserved F or W. A D gene is named only where the DNA matches it firmly. Clone size is stated in some rows and not others, as once, few, many or a class when expanded.

j_call clone_size v_call d_call cdr3_nt cdr3_aa
TRBJ2-1 - TRBV6-5 - TGTGCCAGCAGTTACGGGGCAGGGGAGCAGTTCTTC CASSYGAGEQFF
TRBJ1-5 - TRBV30 - TGTGCCTGGAGTGTAGGGGATGGTCAGCCCCAGCATTTT CAWSVGDGQPQHF
TRBJ1-2 - TRBV28 - TGTGCCAGCAGTTTCCGCCAGGGCCGTAGCTATGGCTACACCTTC CASSFRQGRSYGYTF
TRBJ2-6 - TRBV2 TRBD1 TGTGCCAGCAGTGTCACAGGGGGTGGGGCCAACGTCCTGACTTTC CASSVTGGGANVLTF
TRBJ1-1 - TRBV28 - TGTGCCAGCAGACTTCGGTGGGGGCGGGGGGAGATGACTGAAGCTTTCTTT CASRLRWGRGEMTEAFF
TRBJ2-1 - TRBV4-2 TRBD2 TGTGCCAGCAGCCAAGAGTCTAGCGGGATCAGTCACAATGAGCAGTTCTTC CASSQESSGISHNEQFF
TRBJ2-3 - TRBV4-2 - TGTGCCAGCAGCCCGGCGCGCGGAGGGCCCACAGATACGCAGTATTTT CASSPARGGPTDTQYF
TRBJ2-7 - TRBV19 TRBD1 TGTGCCAGTAGTACGACAGGGGTCTACGAGCAGTACTTC CASSTTGVYEQYF
TRBJ1-1 - TRBV5-8 - TGTGCCAGCAGCTCTATAACAGGGCCCAACACTGAAGCTTTCTTT CASSSITGPNTEAFF
TRBJ2-1 - TRBV4-1 TRBD2 TGCGCCAGCAGCCAAGTTTTTCGGGAGGGCCGCTTCTTC CASSQVFREGRFF
TRBJ1-1 - TRBV19 - TGTGCCAGTAGTATAAGACTGGAGGCTGAAGCTTTCTTT CASSIRLEAEAFF
TRBJ1-2 once TRBV2 TRBD1 TGTGCCAGCAGTGACGACAGGGCTGCAGGCTACACCTTC CASSDDRAAGYTF
TRBJ2-7 - TRBV15 - TGTGCCACCAGCAGAGATTCCGGGGCCTACGAGCAGTACTTC CATSRDSGAYEQYF
TRBJ2-1 - TRBV15 TRBD2 TGTGCCACCAGCAGAGCCGGGACTACCAACAATGAGCAGTTCTTC CATSRAGTTNNEQFF
TRBJ2-1 - TRBV9 - TGTGCCAGCAGCCCCGGTCTTTTGCCCAATGAGCAGTTCTTC CASSPGLLPNEQFF
TRBJ1-6 - TRBV18 TRBD1 TGTGCCAGCTCACCACCTGTACAGGGGATCCAACCCCTCCACTTT CASSPPVQGIQPLHF
TRBJ1-3 - TRBV28 - TGTGCCAGCAGTTTTAACAGGGTATCTGGAAACACCATATATTTT CASSFNRVSGNTIYF
TRBJ1-2 - TRBV28 TRBD1 TGTGCCAGCAGCCCAGGGGGGCCAGGGGGCTACACCTTC CASSPGGPGGYTF
TRBJ2-7 - TRBV12-1 - TGTGCCAGCAGCACGAGCGGACCCTACGAGCAGTACTTC CASSTSGPYEQYF
TRBJ1-3 - TRBV5-6 - TGTGCCAGCAGCCTAAGGGGGTACGGAAACACCATATATTTT CASSLRGYGNTIYF
TRBJ1-1 few TRBV13 - TGTGCCAGCAGCTTCCTAAACAGGGAAGCTTTCTTT CASSFLNREAFF
TRBJ1-1 - TRBV30 - TGTGCCTGGAGTAACAGGGAAGCTTTCTTT CAWSNREAFF
TRBJ2-1 - TRBV10-1 TRBD1 TGCGCCAGCAGTGAGGCCGGGACAGGGGGCTACAATGAGCAGTTCTTC CASSEAGTGGYNEQFF
TRBJ2-7 - TRBV10-1 - TGCGCCACCAGTGAGTCGTTGGGAGGTAGCGACGAGCAGTACTTC CATSESLGGSDEQYF
TRBJ1-5 once TRBV5-8 - TGTGCCAGCAGCCGGAGACAGTATAGCAATCAGCCCCAGCATTTT CASSRRQYSNQPQHF
TRBJ1-2 - TRBV5-5 - TGTGCCAGCAGCTTGCGAGGCAGGGTGGACTATGGCTACACCTTC CASSLRGRVDYGYTF
TRBJ2-3 - TRBV29-1 - TGCAGCGTGGAAGATTGGGAGCGCACAGATACGCAGTATTTT CSVEDWERTDTQYF
TRBJ1-1 few TRBV5-1 - TGCGCCAGCAGCTTGTCGGCGGAGTTTGAAGCTTTCTTT CASSLSAEFEAFF
TRBJ1-4 few TRBV6-5 - TGTGCCACGGCGGTTTGGACAGCAAATGAAAAACTGTTTTTT CATAVWTANEKLFF
TRBJ1-1 - TRBV5-1 - TGCGCCAGCAGCTTCGAAGGGGAGGAAACTGAAGCTTTCTTT CASSFEGEETEAFF
TRBJ2-1 - TRBV14 TRBD2 TGTGCCAGCAGCCAAGATGTTAAAGCGGGAGAGGGCAATGAGCAGTTCTTC CASSQDVKAGEGNEQFF
TRBJ2-1 few TRBV6-5 TRBD2 TGTGCCAGCAGTTACGGGACTAGCGGGTACAATGAGCAGTTCTTC CASSYGTSGYNEQFF
TRBJ2-3 - TRBV11-2 - TGTGCCAGCAGTCCAGGGTTAAGCACAGATACGCAGTATTTT CASSPGLSTDTQYF
TRBJ1-2 - TRBV6-1 - TGTGCCAGCAGTGAAAAAGAGCAGGGGCTGGGTGGCTACACCTTC CASSEKEQGLGGYTF
TRBJ2-7 - TRBV27 - TGTGCCAGCAGTTTATCGATCGGTGTTCTTAGTTACGAGCAGTACTTC CASSLSIGVLSYEQYF
TRBJ2-7 - TRBV5-1 TRBD2 TGCGCCAGCAGCGGGGGACTAGCGGGTTTAGGCGAGCAGTACTTC CASSGGLAGLGEQYF
TRBJ1-1 - TRBV6-1 - TGTGCCAGCAGTGAACTGAGTCAGCCTGGGAGCACTGAAGCTTTCTTT CASSELSQPGSTEAFF
TRBJ2-7 - TRBV5-1 - TGCGCCAGCAGCGGATCGGGACACCGCCTCGACGAGCAGTACTTC CASSGSGHRLDEQYF
TRBJ2-1 - TRBV4-1 TRBD2 TGCGCCAGCAGCCAAGATGCGCTAGCGGGAGTAGGGAATGAGCAGTTCTTC CASSQDALAGVGNEQFF
TRBJ1-1 - TRBV30 - TGTGCCTGGAGGAGGGACTTGAACACTGAAGCTTTCTTT CAWRRDLNTEAFF
TRBJ2-3 - TRBV5-1 TRBD2 TGCGCCAGCACCGGAGGGTCTAGCGGACTTAGCACAGATACGCAGTATTTT CASTGGSSGLSTDTQYF
TRBJ2-5 - TRBV18 TRBD1 TGTGCCAGCTCACCAGACAGGGGGCTAGAGACCCAGTACTTC CASSPDRGLETQYF
TRBJ1-3 once TRBV6-5 TRBD1 TGTGCCAGCTGGGACAGGGGGCCTGGAAACACCATATATTTT CASWDRGPGNTIYF
TRBJ2-5 once TRBV10-1 TRBD2 TGCGCCAGCAGAAATACTAGCGGGGGCGGGGGAGAGACCCAGTACTTC CASRNTSGGGGETQYF
TRBJ2-7 - TRBV7-2 - TGTGCCAGCAGCCCTAATTCCGAGCAGTACTTC CASSPNSEQYF
TRBJ2-5 - TRBV27 TRBD2 TGTGCCAGCAGTACAGTCCTAGCGGGAGTTATTCAAGAGACCCAGTACTTC CASSTVLAGVIQETQYF